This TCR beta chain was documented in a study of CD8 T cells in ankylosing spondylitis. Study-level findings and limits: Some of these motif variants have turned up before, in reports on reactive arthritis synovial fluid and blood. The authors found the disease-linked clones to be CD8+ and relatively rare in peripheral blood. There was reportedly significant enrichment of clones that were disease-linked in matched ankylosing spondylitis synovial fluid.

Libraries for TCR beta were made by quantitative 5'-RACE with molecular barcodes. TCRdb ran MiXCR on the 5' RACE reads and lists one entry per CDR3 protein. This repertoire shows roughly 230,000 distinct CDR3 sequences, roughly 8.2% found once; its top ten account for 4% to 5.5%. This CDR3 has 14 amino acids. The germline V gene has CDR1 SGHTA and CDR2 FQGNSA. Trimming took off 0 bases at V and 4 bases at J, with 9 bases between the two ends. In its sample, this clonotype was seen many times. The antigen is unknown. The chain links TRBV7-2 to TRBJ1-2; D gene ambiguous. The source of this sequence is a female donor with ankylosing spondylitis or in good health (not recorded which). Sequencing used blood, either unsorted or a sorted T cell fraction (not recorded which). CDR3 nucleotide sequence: TGTGCCAGCAGCTTAGCCGGGGTGGGCTATGGCTACACCTTC. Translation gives CASSLAGVGYGYTF.